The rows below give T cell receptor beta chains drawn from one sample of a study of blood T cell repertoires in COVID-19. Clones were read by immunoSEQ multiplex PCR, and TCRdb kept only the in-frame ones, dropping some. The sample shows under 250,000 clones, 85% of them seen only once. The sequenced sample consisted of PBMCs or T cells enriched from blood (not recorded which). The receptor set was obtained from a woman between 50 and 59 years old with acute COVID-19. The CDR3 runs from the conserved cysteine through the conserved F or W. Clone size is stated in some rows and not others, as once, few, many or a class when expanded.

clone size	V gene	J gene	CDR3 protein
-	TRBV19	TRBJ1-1	CASSPLGQGAEAFF
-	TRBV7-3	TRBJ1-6	CASSTGQGEGSPLHF
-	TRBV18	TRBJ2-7	CASSPSGQSIYEQYF
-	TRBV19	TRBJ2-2	CASNPSGGELFF
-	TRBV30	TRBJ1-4	CAWSVASYSGAFFF
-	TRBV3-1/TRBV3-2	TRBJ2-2	CASRRTGGGTGELFF
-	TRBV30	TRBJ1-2	CAWSTTGGAGYTF
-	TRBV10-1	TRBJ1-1	CASSPGTGGNTEAFF
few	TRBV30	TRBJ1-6	CAWSAPGALNSPLHF
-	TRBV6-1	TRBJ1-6	CASSDLRGNSPLHF
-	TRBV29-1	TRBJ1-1	CSVRQGRGNTEAFF
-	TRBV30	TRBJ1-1	CAWTHGGNTEAFF
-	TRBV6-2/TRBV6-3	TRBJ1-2	CASSYSGDSGYTF
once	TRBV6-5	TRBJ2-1	CASRFSGGGYNEQFF
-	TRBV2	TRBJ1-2	CASSDPSSEGGYTF